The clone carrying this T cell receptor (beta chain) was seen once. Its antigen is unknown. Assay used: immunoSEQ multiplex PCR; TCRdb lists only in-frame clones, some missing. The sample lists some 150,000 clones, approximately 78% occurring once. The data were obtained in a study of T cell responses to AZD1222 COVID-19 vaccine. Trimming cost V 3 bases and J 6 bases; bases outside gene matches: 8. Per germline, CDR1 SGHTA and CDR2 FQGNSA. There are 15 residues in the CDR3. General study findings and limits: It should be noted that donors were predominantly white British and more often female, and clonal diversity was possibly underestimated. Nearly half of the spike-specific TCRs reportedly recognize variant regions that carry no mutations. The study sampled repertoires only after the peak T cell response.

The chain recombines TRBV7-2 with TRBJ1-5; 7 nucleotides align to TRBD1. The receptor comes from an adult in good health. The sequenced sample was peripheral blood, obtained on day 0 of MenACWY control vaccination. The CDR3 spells CASSLLQGGGQPQHF. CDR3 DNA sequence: TGTGCCAGCAGCTTGCTCCAGGGGGGCGGTCAGCCCCAGCATTTT.